The 25 T cell receptor beta chains reported below all come from one sample, sequenced in a study of post-analysis software for immune sequencing data. These receptors' antigens are unknown. Built from TCR beta cDNA, the libraries had unique molecular identifiers in them. TCRdb fed the PCR reads into MiXCR, producing one record per CDR3 protein. The sample comprises hundreds of thousands of distinct CDR3 sequences, roughly three fifths of which are singletons, and around 11% rests with the top ten. Study-wide results and caveats: Among 5 or 6 TRBV segments more frequent in patients than controls were TRBV5-6, TRBV5-1 and TRBV20-1.

Input material: blood. The receptors come from a girl aged 2 to 10 with multiple sclerosis.

This clonotype was seen only a few times. The chain links TRBV11-2 to TRBJ2-1; TRBD2 agrees at 11 bases. Germline V gene sequence: CDR1 SGHAT, CDR2 FQNNGV. Trimming cost V 1 base and J 5 bases; bases outside gene matches: 19. The CDR3 extends over 21 amino acids. In nucleotides, the CDR3 is TGTGCCAGCAGCTTAGGTTACGTACTAGCGGGAGAAAAGAGACGGAACAATGAGCAGTTCTTC. Its protein product is CASSLGYVLAGEKRRNNEQFF.

The chain carries TRBV5-5 and TRBJ2-5; D remains unclear. The germline gives CDR1 SGHKS, CDR2 YYEKEE (reference sequence). The V end lost 0 bases, the J end lost 2 bases, and 11 bases lay between the germline ends. CDR3 length equals 15 residues. This CDR3 is CASSLEVAAQETQYF. The DNA for the CDR3 is TGTGCCAGCAGCTTGGAGGTCGCGGCTCAAGAGACCCAGTACTTC.

This chain connects TRBV7-3 to TRBJ1-1; no firm D call. Per germline, CDR1 SGHTA and CDR2 FQGTGA. The CDR3 contains 13 residues. Deletions cut 1 base from V and 5 bases from J, with 8 bases between. CDR3 coding DNA: TGTGCCAGCAGCTTAAAGGCGACTACTGAAGCTTTCTTT. This translates into CASSLKATTEAFF. Full variable domain (remainder filled in from reference TRBV7-3 and TRBJ1-1): GAGVSQTPSNKVTEKGKYVELRCDPISGHTALYWYRQSLGQGPEFLIYFQGTGAADDSGLPNDRFFAVRPEGSVSTLKIQRTERGDSAVYLCASSLKATTEAFFGQGTRLTVV.

This sequence joins TRBV10-3 and TRBJ2-7; possibly TRBD2 for D (6 bases). The CDR3 has 11 residues. V was cut by 8 bases and J by 3 bases, with 8 bases left in between. In germline, CDR1 is ENHRY, CDR2 SYGVKD. Here the CDR3 reads CAIGLHYEQYF. The CDR3 DNA reads as TGTGCCATCGGACTACACTACGAGCAGTACTTC.

As concerns this clonotype: The junction departs from germline at one end; a sequencing error may be responsible. This rearrangement joins TRBV5-5 to TRBJ1-5; D is unresolved. The CDR3 spans 15 residues. The germline CDR1 and CDR2 sequences are SGHKS and YYEKEE (reference sequence). The chain's CDR3 is CAGSLLSGADQPQHF. DNA of the CDR3: TGTGCCGGCAGCTTATTATCAGGAGCTGATCAGCCCCAGCATTTT.

A note on this clonotype: The junction differs from germline at one of its ends, possibly a read error. This rearrangement joins TRBV7-7 to TRBJ2-2; no definite D call. This CDR3 spans 12 amino acids. Germline CDR1 is SSHAT and CDR2 is FNYEAQ (reference sequence). The CDR3 sequence is CASSTRTGELFF. The CDR3 region has the DNA TGTGCTAGCAGCACCCGAACCGGGGAGCTGTTTTTT.

V usage is TRBV11-3 and J usage is TRBJ1-1; the match to TRBD1 covers 7 bases. The length of the CDR3 is 15 residues. Germline V lookup: CDR1 SGHNT, CDR2 YENEEA. Trimming cost V 5 bases and J 3 bases; bases outside gene matches: 9. CDR3 in DNA: TGTGCCAGCAGCCCCCGACAGGGAGGGGACACTGAAGCTTTCTTT. This gives the protein CASSPRQGGDTEAFF.

V and J are TRBV7-9 and TRBJ2-5; 7 nucleotides align to TRBD2. From germline, CDR1 is SEHNR and CDR2 FQNEAQ (reference sequence). V shed 0 bases and J 2 bases; nucleotides not matched to a gene: 9. The CDR3 runs 17 residues. The DNA for the CDR3 is TGTGCCAGCAGCTTAGCGGGCGGGAGCGACACTCAAGAGACCCAGTACTTC. The encoded protein is CASSLAGGSDTQETQYF.

In its sample, this clonotype was seen a few times. The chain uses TRBV20-1 and TRBJ2-4, with TRBD1 as a possible D gene (5 bases). The V gene's germline CDR1 is DFQATT and CDR2 SNEGSKA (reference sequence). V gave up 5 bases and J gave up 7 bases, with 15 bases separating them. This CDR3 contains 13 residues. The CDR3 loop is CSARPPQDNIQYF. The CDR3 coding sequence is TGCAGTGCTCGGCCACCACAGGATAACATTCAGTACTTC.

A few counts support this clonotype. This chain joins TRBV29-1 and TRBJ2-6, with unresolved D. CDR3 length equals 16 residues. Germline CDR1 and CDR2: SQVTM and ANQGSEA. With 2 bases removed from V and 0 bases from J, the gap between germline ends came to 11 bases. CDR3 in DNA: TGCAGCGTTGAATCCGGACCGAGCTCTGGGGCCAACGTCCTGACTTTC. It encodes CSVESGPSSGANVLTF.

This clonotype has more than one count but fewer than ten. This rearrangement joins TRBV12-3 or TRBV12-4 to TRBJ1-2; weak D call: TRBD1 (6 bases). The CDR3 totals 15 residues. V lost 5 bases and J lost 5, with 18 bases in between. Written as DNA, the CDR3 is TGTGCCAGCAGTCTACTAGCTGGACAGACTTATGGCTACACCTTC. This sequence encodes CASSLLAGQTYGYTF.

CDR3 in amino acids: CASSRTGGTGNQPQHF. In nucleotides, the CDR3 is TGTGCCAGCAGCCGAACAGGAGGGACGGGCAATCAGCCCCAGCATTTT. J is TRBJ1-5 and V is TRBV7-8, with a tentative D call TRBD1 (5 bases). V shed 5 bases and J shed 2 bases, with 16 bases lying between them. From germline, CDR1 is SGHVS and CDR2 FQNEAQ. This CDR3 is built from 16 residues.

The V gene is TRBV20-1, the J gene TRBJ2-1; TRBD2 aligns across 8 bases. CDR1 and CDR2 (germline): DFQATT, SNEGSKA (reference sequence). This CDR3 has 14 amino acids. The V and J ends lost 5 bases and 9 bases, in that order; junction bases with no gene match: 12. The CDR3 spells CSASPGTRVGEQFF. The CDR3 bases are TGCAGTGCTTCACCCGGGACTAGAGTTGGTGAGCAGTTCTTC.

The V call is TRBV24-1, the J call TRBJ2-1; possible D gene TRBD1, 5 bases. The germline gives CDR1 KGHDR, CDR2 SFDVKD. The CDR3 loop spans 17 amino acids. V lost 1 base to trimming and J lost 6 bases, with 18 bases between them. As DNA, the CDR3 is TGTGCCACCAGTGATTTTAGTTGGCAGGGTGGGCTCAATGAGCAGTTCTTC. Its translation: CATSDFSWQGGLNEQFF.

The V and J genes are TRBV5-5 and TRBJ1-2; D is uncertain. V was pared by 4 bases and J by 6 bases, with 13 bases between. Per the germline V gene, CDR1 is SGHKS and CDR2 is YYEKEE (reference sequence). The CDR3 contains 13 residues. CDR3 residues: CASSPDLADGYTF. The DNA of the CDR3 is TGTGCCAGCAGCCCAGATCTGGCCGATGGCTACACCTTC.

This clonotype was recorded a few times. The J gene is TRBJ2-1, the V gene TRBV7-9; D remains unclear. The germline gives CDR1 SEHNR, CDR2 FQNEAQ (reference sequence). V was shortened by 5 bases and J by 2 bases, with 19 bases between the two germline ends. The CDR3 covers 17 residues. The CDR3 sequence is CASSKGWSDAPYNEQFF. As DNA, the CDR3 is TGTGCCAGCAGCAAGGGATGGTCGGACGCTCCCTACAATGAGCAGTTCTTC.

This chain links TRBV10-2 with TRBJ1-2; 7 bases line up with TRBD1. The CDR3 totals 18 residues. Germline V gene lookup returns CDR1 WSHSY and CDR2 SAAADI. V lost 3 bases to trimming and J lost 8 bases; unmatched junction nucleotides: 21. CDR3 sequence reads: CASSEFGPGQSRLGGYTF. In DNA, the CDR3 is TGCGCCAGCAGTGAATTTGGTCCGGGACAGTCACGACTAGGCGGCTACACCTTC.

J is TRBJ2-1 and V is TRBV7-2; D unresolved. Trimming removed 5 bases at V and 8 bases at J, with 7 bases between. Per germline, CDR1 SGHTA and CDR2 FQGNSA. The CDR3 extends over 11 amino acids. The CDR3 DNA is TGTGCCAGCAGCCCCGAATATGAGCAGTTCTTC. This gives the protein CASSPEYEQFF.

This rearrangement joins TRBV7-9 to TRBJ1-5; D unclear. Trimming cost V 5 bases and J 2 bases, with 13 bases left between them. CDR1 SEHNR and CDR2 FQNEAQ come from the germline V gene (reference sequence). The CDR3 spans 15 residues. The chain's CDR3 is CASSLGGRGNQPQHF. CDR3 nucleotides: TGTGCCAGCAGCCTAGGCGGTCGGGGCAATCAGCCCCAGCATTTT. Full variable domain (rest looked up from reference TRBV7-9 and TRBJ1-5): DTGVSQNPRHKITKRGQNVTFRCDPISEHNRLYWYRQTLGQGPEFLTYFQNEAQLEKSRLLSDRFSAERPKGSFSTLEIQRTEQGDSAMYLCASSLGGRGNQPQHFGDGTRLSIL.

DNA for the CDR3: TGTGCCAGCAGCTCGTCCGTAAAGCGGGAGGCGGTATGGGATACGCAGTATTTT. It codes for CASSSSVKREAVWDTQYF. The gene calls are TRBV7-9 and TRBJ2-3; 9 bases fit TRBD2. J lost 6 bases, V lost 4 bases, and 17 bases had no gene match. This CDR3 has 18 amino acids. CDR1 is SEHNR, CDR2 FQNEAQ, per germline (reference sequence).

J is TRBJ1-1 and V is TRBV3-1; D perhaps matches TRBD1 (5 bases). V dropped 6 bases and J dropped 4 bases, with 18 bases sitting between them. This CDR3 contains 15 residues. The germline V gene encodes CDR1 LGHDT and CDR2 YNNKEL (reference sequence). CDR3 DNA: TGTGCCAGCAGTCTGACGACAGCTAGGGCCACTGAAGCTTTCTTT. Protein sequence: CASSLTTARATEAFF.

This clonotype turned up a few times. This sequence joins TRBV6-5 and TRBJ2-5; D gene uncertain. This CDR3 is 14 amino acids long. V lost 1 base to trimming and J lost 1 base, with 7 bases between them. Germline V gene lookup returns CDR1 MNHEY and CDR2 SVGAGI. CDR3 in amino acids: CASSYWYGQETQYF. In DNA, the CDR3 is TGTGCCAGCAGTTACTGGTACGGCCAAGAGACCCAGTACTTC.

This clonotype was seen once. V is TRBV7-2 and J is TRBJ2-1; 9 bases are shared with TRBD2. This CDR3 is built from 15 residues. Germline-derived CDR1 and CDR2 are SGHTA and FQGNSA. Losses at the gene ends were 5 bases for V and 4 bases for J; bases not matched to a gene: 6. Written as DNA, the CDR3 is TGTGCCAGCAGCGCCGGGACTAGCTCTTACAATGAGCAGTTCTTC. This sequence encodes CASSAGTSSYNEQFF. The full variable domain, in which reference TRBV7-2 and TRBJ2-1 provide the parts outside the CDR3, is GAGVSQSPSNKVTEKGKDVELRCDPISGHTALYWYRQSLGQGLEFLIYFQGNSAPDKSGLPSDRFSAERTGGSVSTLTIQRTQQEDSAVYLCASSAGTSSYNEQFFGPGTRLTVL.

The chain combines TRBV7-9 with TRBJ1-2; no definite D call. Germline CDR1 SEHNR, CDR2 FQNEAQ (reference sequence). The V end was cut by 5 bases, the J end by 5 bases, with 15 bases between. The length of the CDR3 is 14 residues. CDR3 region: CASSPPEGDYGYTF. The CDR3 region has the DNA TGTGCCAGCAGCCCCCCTGAGGGTGATTATGGCTACACCTTC.

In this sample, this clonotype turned up a few times. The chain couples TRBV24-1 to TRBJ2-5, with D unresolved. The CDR3 length is 14 residues. Germline-derived CDR1 and CDR2 are KGHDR and SFDVKD. V was shortened by 1 base and J by 2 bases, with 7 bases between the two germline ends. In DNA, the CDR3 is TGTGCCACCAGTGATTTCGGGCAGCAAGAGACCCAGTACTTC. Translating it yields CATSDFGQQETQYF.